This TCR beta chain was recovered during a study of metastatic and nonmetastatic thyroid tumors. Study summary: The comparison covered peripheral blood and tumor or nodule tissue in malignant and benign thyroid patients.

CDR3 size: 11 residues. CDR1 and CDR2 (germline): SNHLY, FYNNEI. The germline V and J ends were trimmed by 6 bases and 3 bases, with 6 bases remaining between them. As for this clone: Its antigen is currently unknown.

Until they underwent thyroid surgery, no patient had received any treatment. In the authors' methods: A distant-metastasis classifier for papillary thyroid cancer was built using CDR3 differences across clinicopathological groups. MiXCR was used by TCRdb to re-call the PCR reads. V and J calls and clone size were set by TCRdb, not the authors. This sample has around 20,000 clones, with about 33% found just once. Overall study findings and caveats: In blood and tumor, TCR beta diversity was reportedly significantly higher in malignant thyroid tumors than in benign nodules.

The V gene is TRBV2, the J gene TRBJ2-7; D gene uncertain. The TCR originated in a female donor with papillary thyroid cancer or a benign thyroid nodule (not recorded which). Some clones in this sample may be carry-over from other donors' samples. Material: adjacent normal tissue. The CDR3: CASSAIYEQYF. The CDR3 DNA reads TGTGCCAGCAGCGCGATCTACGAGCAGTACTTC.